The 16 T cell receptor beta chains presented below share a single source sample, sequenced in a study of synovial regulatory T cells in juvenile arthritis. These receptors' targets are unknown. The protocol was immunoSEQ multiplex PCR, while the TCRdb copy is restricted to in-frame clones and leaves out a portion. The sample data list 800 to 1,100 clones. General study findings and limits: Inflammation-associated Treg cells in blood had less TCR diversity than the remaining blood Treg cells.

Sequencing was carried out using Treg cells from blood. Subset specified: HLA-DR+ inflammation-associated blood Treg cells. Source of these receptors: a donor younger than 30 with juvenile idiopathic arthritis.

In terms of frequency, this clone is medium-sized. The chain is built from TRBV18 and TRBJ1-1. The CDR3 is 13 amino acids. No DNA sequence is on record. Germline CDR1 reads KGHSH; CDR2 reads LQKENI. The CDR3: CASSQGRDTEAFF.

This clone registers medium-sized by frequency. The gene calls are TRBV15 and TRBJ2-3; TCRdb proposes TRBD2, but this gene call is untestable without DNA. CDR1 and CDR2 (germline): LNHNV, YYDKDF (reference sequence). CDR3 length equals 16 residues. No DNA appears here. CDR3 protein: CATSILGSGFTDTQYF.

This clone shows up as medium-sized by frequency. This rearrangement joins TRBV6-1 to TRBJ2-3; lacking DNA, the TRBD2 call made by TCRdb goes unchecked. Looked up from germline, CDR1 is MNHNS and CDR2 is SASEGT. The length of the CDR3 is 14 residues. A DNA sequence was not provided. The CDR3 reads CASSIGLRTDTQYF.

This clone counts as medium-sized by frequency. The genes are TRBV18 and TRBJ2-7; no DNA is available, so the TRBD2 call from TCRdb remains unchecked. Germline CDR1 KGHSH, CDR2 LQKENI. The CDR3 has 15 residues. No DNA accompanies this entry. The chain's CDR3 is CASSPGTSETYEQYF.

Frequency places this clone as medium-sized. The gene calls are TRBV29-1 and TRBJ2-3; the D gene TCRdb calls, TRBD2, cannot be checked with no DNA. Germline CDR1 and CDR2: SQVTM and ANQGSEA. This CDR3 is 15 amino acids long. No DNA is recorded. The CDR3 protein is CSVEESLAMTDTQYF.

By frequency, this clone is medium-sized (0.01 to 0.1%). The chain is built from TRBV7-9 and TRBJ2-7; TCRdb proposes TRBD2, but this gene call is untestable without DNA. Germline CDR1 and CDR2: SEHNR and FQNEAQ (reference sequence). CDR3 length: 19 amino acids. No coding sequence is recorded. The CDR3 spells CASSPSRGLAGGPTGEQYF.

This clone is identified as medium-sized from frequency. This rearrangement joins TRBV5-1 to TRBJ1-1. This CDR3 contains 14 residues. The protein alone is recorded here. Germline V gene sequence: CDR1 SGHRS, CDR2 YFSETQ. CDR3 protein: CASAQGTSNIEAFF.

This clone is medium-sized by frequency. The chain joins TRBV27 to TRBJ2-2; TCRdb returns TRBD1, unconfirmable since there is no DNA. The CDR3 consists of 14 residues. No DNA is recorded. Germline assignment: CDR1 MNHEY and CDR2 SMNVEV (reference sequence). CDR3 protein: CASSLLGGGGELFF.

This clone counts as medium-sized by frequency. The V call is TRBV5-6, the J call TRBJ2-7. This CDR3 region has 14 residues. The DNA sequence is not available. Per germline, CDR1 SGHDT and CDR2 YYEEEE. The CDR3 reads CASSPRQGGNEQYF.

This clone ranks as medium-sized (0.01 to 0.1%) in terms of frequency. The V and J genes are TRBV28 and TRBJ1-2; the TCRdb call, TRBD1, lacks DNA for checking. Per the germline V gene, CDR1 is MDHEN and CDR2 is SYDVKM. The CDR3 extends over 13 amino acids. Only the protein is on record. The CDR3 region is CASKKGGAHGYTF.

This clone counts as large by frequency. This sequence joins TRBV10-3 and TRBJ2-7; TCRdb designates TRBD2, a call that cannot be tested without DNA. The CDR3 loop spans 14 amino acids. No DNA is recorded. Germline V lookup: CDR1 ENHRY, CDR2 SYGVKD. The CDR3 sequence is CAISGGLAGSEQYF.

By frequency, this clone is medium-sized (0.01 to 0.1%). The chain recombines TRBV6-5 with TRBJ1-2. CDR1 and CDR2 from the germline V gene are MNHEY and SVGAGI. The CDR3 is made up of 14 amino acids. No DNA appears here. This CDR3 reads CASSYSPGEVRYTF.

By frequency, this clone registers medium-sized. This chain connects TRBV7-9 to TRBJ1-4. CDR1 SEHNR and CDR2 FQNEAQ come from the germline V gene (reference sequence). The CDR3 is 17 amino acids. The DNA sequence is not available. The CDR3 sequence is CASAILTPEAYNEKLFF.

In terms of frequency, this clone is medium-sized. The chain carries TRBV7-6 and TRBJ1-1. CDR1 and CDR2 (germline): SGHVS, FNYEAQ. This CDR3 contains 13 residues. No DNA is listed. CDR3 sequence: CASSYGPNTEAFF.

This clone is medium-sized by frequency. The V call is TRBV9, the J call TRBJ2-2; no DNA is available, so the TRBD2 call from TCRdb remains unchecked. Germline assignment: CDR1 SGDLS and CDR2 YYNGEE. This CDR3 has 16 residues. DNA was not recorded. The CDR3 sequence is CASSLVAGREYGELFF.

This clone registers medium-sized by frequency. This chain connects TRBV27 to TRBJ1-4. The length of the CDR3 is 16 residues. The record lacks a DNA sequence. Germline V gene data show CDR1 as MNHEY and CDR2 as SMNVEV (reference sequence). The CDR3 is CASSFVGRATNEKLFF.